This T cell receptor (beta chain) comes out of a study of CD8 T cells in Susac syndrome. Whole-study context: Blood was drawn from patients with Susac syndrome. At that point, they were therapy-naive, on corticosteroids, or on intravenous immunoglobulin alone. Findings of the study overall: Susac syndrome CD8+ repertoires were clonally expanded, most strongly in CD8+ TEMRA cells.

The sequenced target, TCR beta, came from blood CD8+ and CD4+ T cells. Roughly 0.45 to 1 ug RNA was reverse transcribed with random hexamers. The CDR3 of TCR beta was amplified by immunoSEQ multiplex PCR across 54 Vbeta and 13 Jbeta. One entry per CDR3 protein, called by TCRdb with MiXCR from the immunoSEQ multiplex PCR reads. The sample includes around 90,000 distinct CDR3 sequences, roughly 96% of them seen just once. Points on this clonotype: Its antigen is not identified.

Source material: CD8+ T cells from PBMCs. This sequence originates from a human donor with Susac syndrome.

CDR3 sequence: CASSLAWDRAYGYTF. CDR3 DNA sequence: TGTGCCAGCAGTTTAGCCTGGGACAGGGCTTATGGCTACACCTTC. V and J are TRBV12-3 or TRBV12-4 and TRBJ1-2, with TRBD1 matching over 9 bases. The CDR3 runs 15 residues. V gave up 0 bases and J gave up 5 bases; unmatched junction bases: 4.